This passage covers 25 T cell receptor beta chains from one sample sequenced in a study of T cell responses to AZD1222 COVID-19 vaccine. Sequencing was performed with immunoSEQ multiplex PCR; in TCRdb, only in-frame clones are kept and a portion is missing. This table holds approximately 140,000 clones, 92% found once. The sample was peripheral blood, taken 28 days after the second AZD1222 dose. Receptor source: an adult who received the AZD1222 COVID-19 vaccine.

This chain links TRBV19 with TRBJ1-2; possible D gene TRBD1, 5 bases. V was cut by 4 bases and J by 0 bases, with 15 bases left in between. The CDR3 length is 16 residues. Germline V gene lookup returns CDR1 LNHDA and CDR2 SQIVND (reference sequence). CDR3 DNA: TGTGCCAGTAGTAATAGGAGGGGCGGGCCTAACTATGGCTACACCTTC. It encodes CASSNRRGGPNYGYTF.

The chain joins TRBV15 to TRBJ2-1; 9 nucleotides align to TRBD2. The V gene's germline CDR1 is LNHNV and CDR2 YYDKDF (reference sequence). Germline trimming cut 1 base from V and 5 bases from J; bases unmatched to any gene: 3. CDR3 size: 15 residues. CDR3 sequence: CATSRAVAGDNEQFF. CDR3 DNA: TGTGCCACCAGCAGAGCCGTAGCGGGAGACAATGAGCAGTTCTTC.

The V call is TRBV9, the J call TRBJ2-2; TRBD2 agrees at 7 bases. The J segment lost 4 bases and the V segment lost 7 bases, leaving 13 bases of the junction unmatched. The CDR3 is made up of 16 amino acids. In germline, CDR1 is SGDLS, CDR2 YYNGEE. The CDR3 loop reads CASRSNTWGGTGELFF. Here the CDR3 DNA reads TGTGCCAGCCGTTCCAATACCTGGGGGGGCACCGGGGAGCTGTTTTTT.

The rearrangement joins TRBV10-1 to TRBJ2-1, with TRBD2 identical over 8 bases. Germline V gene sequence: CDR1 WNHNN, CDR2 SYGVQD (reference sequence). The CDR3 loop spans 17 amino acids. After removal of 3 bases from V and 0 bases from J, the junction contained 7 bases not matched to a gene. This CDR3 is CASSDPGAGGSYNEQFF. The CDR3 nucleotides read TGCGCCAGCAGTGACCCGGGGGCGGGGGGCTCCTACAATGAGCAGTTCTTC.

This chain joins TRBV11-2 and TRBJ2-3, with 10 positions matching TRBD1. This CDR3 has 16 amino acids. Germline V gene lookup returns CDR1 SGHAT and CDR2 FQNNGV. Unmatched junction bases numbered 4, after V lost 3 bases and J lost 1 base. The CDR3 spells CASSFGQGGGTDTQYF. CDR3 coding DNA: TGTGCCAGCAGCTTCGGACAGGGGGGAGGCACAGATACGCAGTATTTT.

The CDR3 region is CASISPRSYEQYF. In DNA form, the CDR3 reads TGTGCCAGTATAAGCCCCAGGTCCTACGAGCAGTACTTC. This sequence joins TRBV6-5 and TRBJ2-7; D remains ambiguous. The CDR3 totals 13 residues. Deletions cut 9 bases from V and 1 base from J, with 13 bases between. Germline loops: CDR1 MNHEY, CDR2 SVGAGI.

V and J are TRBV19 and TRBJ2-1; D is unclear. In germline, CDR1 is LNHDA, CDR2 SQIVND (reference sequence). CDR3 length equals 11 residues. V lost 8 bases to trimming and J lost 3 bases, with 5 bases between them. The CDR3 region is CASGNYNEQFF. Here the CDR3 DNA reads TGTGCCAGTGGAAACTACAATGAGCAGTTCTTC.

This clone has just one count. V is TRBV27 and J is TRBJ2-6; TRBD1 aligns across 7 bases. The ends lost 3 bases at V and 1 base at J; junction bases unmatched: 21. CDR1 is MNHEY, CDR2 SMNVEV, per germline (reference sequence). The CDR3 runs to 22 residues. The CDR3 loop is CASSFSNLYRDSKLSGANVLTF. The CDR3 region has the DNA TGTGCCAGCAGTTTCTCCAATCTATACCGGGACAGTAAACTTTCTGGGGCCAACGTCCTGACTTTC.

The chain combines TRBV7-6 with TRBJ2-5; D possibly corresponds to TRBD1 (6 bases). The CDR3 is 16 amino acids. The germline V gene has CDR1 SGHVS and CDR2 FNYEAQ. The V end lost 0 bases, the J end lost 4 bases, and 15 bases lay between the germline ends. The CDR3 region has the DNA TGTGCCAGCAGCTTAGCAACAGGGTCTTTCGGAGAGACCCAGTACTTC. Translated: CASSLATGSFGETQYF. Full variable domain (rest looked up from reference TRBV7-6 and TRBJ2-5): GAGVSQSPRYKVTKRGQDVALRCDPISGHVSLYWYRQALGQGPEFLTYFNYEAQQDKSGLPNDRFSAERPEGSISTLTIQRTEQRDSAMYRCASSLATGSFGETQYFGPGTRLLVL.

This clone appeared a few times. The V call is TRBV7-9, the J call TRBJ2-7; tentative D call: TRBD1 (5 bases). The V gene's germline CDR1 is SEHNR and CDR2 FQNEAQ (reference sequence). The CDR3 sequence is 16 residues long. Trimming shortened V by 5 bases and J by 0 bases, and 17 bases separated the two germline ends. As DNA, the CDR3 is TGTGCCAGCAGCCCCGTAACAGGAATAAGCTCCTACGAGCAGTACTTC. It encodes CASSPVTGISSYEQYF.

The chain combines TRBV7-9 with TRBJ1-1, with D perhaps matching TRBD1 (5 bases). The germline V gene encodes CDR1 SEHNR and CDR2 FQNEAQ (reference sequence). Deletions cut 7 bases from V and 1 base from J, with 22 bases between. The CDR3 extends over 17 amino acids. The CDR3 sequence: CASTQGGFLYQNTEAFF. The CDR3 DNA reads TGTGCCAGCACCCAGGGCGGGTTTCTCTACCAGAACACTGAAGCTTTCTTT.

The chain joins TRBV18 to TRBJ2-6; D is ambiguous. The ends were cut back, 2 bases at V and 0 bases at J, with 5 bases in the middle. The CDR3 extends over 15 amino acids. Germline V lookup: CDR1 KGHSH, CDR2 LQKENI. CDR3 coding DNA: TGTGCCAGCTCACCAGCTCACTCTGGGGCCAACGTCCTGACTTTC. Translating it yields CASSPAHSGANVLTF.

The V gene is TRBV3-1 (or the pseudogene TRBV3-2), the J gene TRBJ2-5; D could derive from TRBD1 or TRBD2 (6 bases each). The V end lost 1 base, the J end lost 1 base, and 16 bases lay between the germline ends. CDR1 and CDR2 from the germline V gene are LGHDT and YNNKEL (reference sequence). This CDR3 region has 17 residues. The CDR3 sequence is CASSQVRGRLFQETQYF. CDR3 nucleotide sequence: TGTGCCAGCAGCCAAGTACGGGGGCGGTTGTTCCAAGAGACCCAGTACTTC.

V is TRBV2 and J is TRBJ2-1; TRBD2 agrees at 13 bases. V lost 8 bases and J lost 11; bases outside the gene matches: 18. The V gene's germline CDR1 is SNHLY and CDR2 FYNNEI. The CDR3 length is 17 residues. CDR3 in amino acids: CASSPRVRTSGREKQFF. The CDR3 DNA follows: TGTGCCAGCTCTCCGAGAGTCCGGACTAGCGGGAGAGAAAAGCAGTTCTTC.

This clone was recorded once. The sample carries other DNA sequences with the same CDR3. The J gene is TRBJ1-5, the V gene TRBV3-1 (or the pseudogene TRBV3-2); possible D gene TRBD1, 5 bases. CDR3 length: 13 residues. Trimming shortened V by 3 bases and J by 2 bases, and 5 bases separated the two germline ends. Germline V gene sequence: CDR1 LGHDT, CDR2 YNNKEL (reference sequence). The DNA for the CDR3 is TGTGCCAGCAGCCAGGGGGGCAATCAGCCCCAGCATTTT. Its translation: CASSQGGNQPQHF.

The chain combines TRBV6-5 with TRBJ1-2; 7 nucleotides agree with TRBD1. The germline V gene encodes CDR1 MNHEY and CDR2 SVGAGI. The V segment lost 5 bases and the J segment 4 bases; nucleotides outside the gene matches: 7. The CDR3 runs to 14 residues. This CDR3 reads CASSRDSFGYGYTF. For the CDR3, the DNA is TGTGCCAGCAGTAGGGACAGTTTCGGCTATGGCTACACCTTC.

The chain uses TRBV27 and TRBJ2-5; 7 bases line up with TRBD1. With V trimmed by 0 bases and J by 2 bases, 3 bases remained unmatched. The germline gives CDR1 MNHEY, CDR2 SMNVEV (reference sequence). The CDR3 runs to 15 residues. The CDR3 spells CASSLSDRRQETQYF. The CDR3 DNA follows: TGTGCCAGCAGTTTATCGGACAGGAGACAAGAGACCCAGTACTTC.

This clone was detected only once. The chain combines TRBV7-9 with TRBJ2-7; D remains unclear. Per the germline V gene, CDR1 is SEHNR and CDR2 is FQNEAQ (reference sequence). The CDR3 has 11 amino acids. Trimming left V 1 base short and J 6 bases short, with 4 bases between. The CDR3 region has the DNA TGTGCCAGCAGCTTAGTCAGCGAGCAGTACTTC. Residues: CASSLVSEQYF. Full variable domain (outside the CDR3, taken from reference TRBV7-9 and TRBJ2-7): DTGVSQNPRHKITKRGQNVTFRCDPISEHNRLYWYRQTLGQGPEFLTYFQNEAQLEKSRLLSDRFSAERPKGSFSTLEIQRTEQGDSAMYLCASSLVSEQYFGPGTRLTVT.

The DNA for the CDR3 is TGTGCCAGCAGCTTATCAGTCGGGACAGGGAGTCCCTATGGCTACACCTTC. It translates to CASSLSVGTGSPYGYTF. The chain links TRBV7-9 to TRBJ1-2; 9 bases align to TRBD1. Losses at the gene ends were 2 bases for V and 4 bases for J; bases not matched to a gene: 11. Germline lookup yields CDR1 SEHNR and CDR2 FQNEAQ (reference sequence). This CDR3 has 17 residues.

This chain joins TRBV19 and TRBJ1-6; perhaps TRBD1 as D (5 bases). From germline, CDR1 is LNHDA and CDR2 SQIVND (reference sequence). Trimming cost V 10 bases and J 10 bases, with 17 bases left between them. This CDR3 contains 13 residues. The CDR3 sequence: CATNRGVGSPLHF. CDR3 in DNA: TGTGCCACGAACCGGGGGGTAGGATCACCCCTCCACTTT. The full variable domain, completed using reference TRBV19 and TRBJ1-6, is DGGITQSPKYLFRKEGQNVTLSCEQNLNHDAMYWYRQDPGQGLRLIYYSQIVNDFQKGDIAEGYSVSREKKESFPLTVTSAQKNPTAFYLCATNRGVGSPLHFGNGTRLTVT.

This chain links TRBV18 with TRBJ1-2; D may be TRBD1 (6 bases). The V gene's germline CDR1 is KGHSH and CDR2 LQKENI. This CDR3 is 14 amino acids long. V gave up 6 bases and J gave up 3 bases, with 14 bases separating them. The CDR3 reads CASSEGGVDYGYTF. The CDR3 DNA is TGTGCCAGCTCCGAGGGGGGGGTCGACTATGGCTACACCTTC.

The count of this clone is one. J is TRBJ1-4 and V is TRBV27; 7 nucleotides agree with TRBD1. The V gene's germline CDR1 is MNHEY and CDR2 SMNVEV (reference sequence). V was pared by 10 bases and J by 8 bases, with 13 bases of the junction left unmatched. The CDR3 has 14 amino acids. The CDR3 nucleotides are TGTGCCACCGGGACCAACAGGGGAGTGGAAAAACTGTTTTTT. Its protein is CATGTNRGVEKLFF.

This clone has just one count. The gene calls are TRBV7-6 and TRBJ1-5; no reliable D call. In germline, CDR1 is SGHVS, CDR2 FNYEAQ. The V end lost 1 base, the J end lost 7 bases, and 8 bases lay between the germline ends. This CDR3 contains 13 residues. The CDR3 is CASSLVDGQPQHF. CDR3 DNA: TGTGCCAGCAGCTTAGTAGACGGCCAGCCCCAGCATTTT.

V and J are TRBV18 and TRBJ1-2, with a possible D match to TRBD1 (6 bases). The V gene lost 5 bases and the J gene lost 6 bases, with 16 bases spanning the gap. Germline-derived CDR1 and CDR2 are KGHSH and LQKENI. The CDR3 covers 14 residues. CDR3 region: CASSSTAGDNGYTF. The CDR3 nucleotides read TGTGCCAGCTCATCAACCGCAGGGGATAATGGCTACACCTTC.

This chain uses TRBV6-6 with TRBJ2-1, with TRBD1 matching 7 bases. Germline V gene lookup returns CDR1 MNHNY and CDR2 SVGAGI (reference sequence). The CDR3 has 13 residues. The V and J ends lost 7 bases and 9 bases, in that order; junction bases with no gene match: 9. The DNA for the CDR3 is TGTGCCAGCATCCTAGACAGGGCCGGTGAGCAGTTCTTC. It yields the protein CASILDRAGEQFF.